This T cell receptor (beta chain) was recorded in a study of regulatory T cells in long-lasting Graves disease. CDR3-region Arm-PCR and iRepertoire HTBI primers produced the TCR beta libraries. TCRdb reprocessed the multiplex PCR reads via MiXCR and lists one record per CDR3 protein. The sample includes under 700,000 distinct CDR3 sequences, more than 15% seen only once; the top ten take approximately 25%. Specified time point: newly diagnosed GD, antithyroid drugs for less than 3 months. After RNA was extracted from PBMCs, the TCR library was made from it. This clonotype appeared a few times. These data also formed part of another study, on T cells in Graves' hyperthyroidism and ophthalmopathy.

This TCR was sampled from a woman aged 40-65 years with Graves disease. The material sequenced was peripheral blood mononuclear cells (PBMCs), taken at new diagnosis, from a patient treated with antithyroid drugs.

DNA of the CDR3: TGTGCCAGCAGCTCGGGACAGGTCTTGGGGAATGAGCAGTTCTTC. It codes for CASSSGQVLGNEQFF. The gene calls are TRBV9 and TRBJ2-1, with 8 bases matching TRBD1. The CDR3 contains 15 residues. With 4 bases clipped from V and 7 bases from J, the junction kept 10 bases outside the gene matches. The germline V gene encodes CDR1 SGDLS and CDR2 YYNGEE.